Presented here are 25 T cell receptor beta chains from one specimen sequenced in a study of breast tumors, draining lymph nodes, adjacent tissues. Breast cancer patients provided tissue from their axillary draining lymph nodes. From the multiplex PCR reads, TCRdb called clonotypes with MiXCR, one entry per CDR3 protein. The repertoire holds under 150,000 distinct CDR3 sequences, with 20% to 25% as singletons. The sequenced sample consisted of axillary lymph node tissue. These receptors were collected from a female donor with breast cancer. Some clones in this sample may be carry-over from other donors' samples.

This clonotype was counted ten times or more. The chain recombines TRBV7-8 with TRBJ2-7; 7 bases are shared with TRBD2. The trim removed 5 bases at V and 5 bases at J, leaving 12 bases unmatched. The CDR3 has 15 residues. Per the germline V gene, CDR1 is SGHVS and CDR2 is FQNEAQ. CDR3 DNA sequence: TGTGCCAGCAGCGAGGGGTGGGAGGGCCCGCACGAGCAGTACTTC. Translated: CASSEGWEGPHEQYF.

In this sample, this clonotype turned up many times. The V call is TRBV27, the J call TRBJ2-7, with 7 bases lining up with TRBD1. The V and J ends lost 5 bases and 3 bases, in that order; junction bases with no gene match: 7. The CDR3 covers 14 residues. Germline CDR1 MNHEY, CDR2 SMNVEV (reference sequence). The CDR3, as DNA: TGTGCCAGCAGTCCCCGGGACAGCGTCTACGAGCAGTACTTC. Translated, it gives CASSPRDSVYEQYF.

As for this clonotype: A clone one base away is much larger, so this may be a read error. This chain links TRBV24-1 with TRBJ2-2; D is unclear. CDR1 and CDR2 from the germline V gene are KGHDR and SFDVKD. The CDR3 is 14 amino acids. The V end lost 6 bases, the J end lost 0 bases, and 7 bases lay between the germline ends. The CDR3 DNA reads as TGTGCCACCAGTAGGCCTCCGAACACCGGGGAGCTGTTTTTT. Protein product: CATSRPPNTGELFF.

This clonotype occurred many times. Written as DNA, the CDR3 is TGTGCCAGCAGCGTTTGGGGGAACTATGGCTACACCTTC. Translated, it gives CASSVWGNYGYTF. The chain links TRBV2 to TRBJ1-2; D may be TRBD1 (5 bases). Trimming removed 6 bases at V and 2 bases at J, with 10 bases between. The germline V gene encodes CDR1 SNHLY and CDR2 FYNNEI. This CDR3 has 13 residues. Combining the CDR3 with reference TRBV2 and TRBJ1-2 gives the whole variable domain EPEVTQTPSHQVTQMGQEVILRCVPISNHLYFYWYRQILGQKVEFLVSFYNNEISEKSEIFDDQFSVERPDGSNFTLKIRSTKLEDSAMYFCASSVWGNYGYTFGSGTRLTVV.

On this clonotype: A much larger clone differs by one base, so this may be a read error. The genes are TRBV6-6 and TRBJ2-1; no reliable D call. Trimming left V 0 bases short and J 4 bases short, with 4 bases between. The CDR3 contains 13 residues. Germline V lookup: CDR1 MNHNY, CDR2 SVGAGI (reference sequence). The CDR3 nucleotides read TGTGCCAGCAGTTACTCGGGTTACAATGAGCAGTTCTTC. Translating gives CASSYSGYNEQFF.

The chain uses TRBV6-2 or TRBV6-3 and TRBJ2-2; the D gene is possibly TRBD2 (10 bases). CDR1 MNHEY and CDR2 SVGEGT come from the germline V gene. The CDR3 spans 19 residues. V gave up 6 bases and J gave up 7 bases, with 30 bases separating them. CDR3 in amino acids: CASRPGTGLASGSRGELFF. The CDR3 DNA reads TGTGCCAGCAGACCCGGGACAGGGCTGGCTAGCGGGAGTCGCGGGGAGCTGTTTTTT.

V usage is TRBV18 and J usage is TRBJ2-5, with 8 bases that match TRBD2. CDR3 length equals 14 residues. In germline, CDR1 is KGHSH, CDR2 LQKENI. Unmatched junction bases numbered 4, after V lost 3 bases and J lost 4 bases. CDR3 protein: CASSPLGGGETQYF. The CDR3 coding sequence is TGTGCCAGCTCACCGCTCGGGGGGGGAGAGACCCAGTACTTC. Together with reference TRBV18 and TRBJ2-5, the CDR3 gives the full variable domain: NAGVMQNPRHLVRRRGQEARLRCSPMKGHSHVYWYRQLPEEGLKFMVYLQKENIIDESGMPKERFSAEFPKEGPSILRIQQVVRGDSAAYFCASSPLGGGETQYFGPGTRLLVL.

Of note for this clonotype: This may come from a read error, since a much larger clone is one base off. This chain's CDR3 is CSARKPASGGKEQYF. The CDR3 DNA is TGCAGTGCCAGAAAACCGGCTAGCGGGGGAAAGGAGCAGTACTTC. The genes are TRBV20-1 and TRBJ2-7; 10 nucleotides align to TRBD2. The CDR3 is 15 amino acids. V was clipped by 6 bases and J by 7 bases; unmatched bases: 15. The germline V gene has CDR1 DFQATT and CDR2 SNEGSKA (reference sequence).

As for this clonotype: A much more abundant neighbour one base away suggests this may be a read error. The conserved phenylalanine or tryptophan is not found at the CDR3 terminus, so this likely reflects a read error. The chain uses TRBV9 and TRBJ2-1; perhaps D is TRBD1 or TRBD2 (5 bases each). Trimming shortened V by 0 bases and J by 4 bases, and 20 bases separated the two germline ends. Germline CDR1 is SGDLS and CDR2 is YYNGEE. This CDR3 region has 18 residues. CDR3 in amino acids: CASSVAVWGSGDYNEQFS. The CDR3 DNA reads TGTGCCAGCAGCGTAGCCGTGTGGGGGAGCGGAGATTACAATGAGCAGTTCTCC.

This clonotype occurred many times. The chain links TRBV11-3 to TRBJ2-3, with 7 positions matching TRBD2. The length of the CDR3 is 17 residues. J gave up 0 bases and V 0 bases, and 6 bases lay outside the gene matches. The V gene's germline CDR1 is SGHNT and CDR2 YENEEA. The CDR3 DNA reads as TGTGCCAGCAGCTTAGATTTCCAGCGGGGTAGCACAGATACGCAGTATTTT. Translated, it gives CASSLDFQRGSTDTQYF. The entire variable domain, with the rest obtained from reference TRBV11-3 and TRBJ2-3, is as follows: EAGVVQSPRYKIIEKKQPVAFWCNPISGHNTLYWYLQNLGQGPELLIRYENEEAVDDSQLPKDRFSAERLKGVDSTLKIQPAELGDSAVYLCASSLDFQRGSTDTQYFGPGTRLTVL.

Concerning this clonotype: A much larger clonotype is one base distant, so this may be a read error. The chain couples TRBV14 to TRBJ2-5; 8 positions agree with TRBD2. CDR1 SGHDN and CDR2 FVKESK come from the germline V gene. V was pared by 4 bases and J by 5 bases, with 12 bases of the junction left unmatched. The length of the CDR3 is 16 residues. Here the CDR3 reads CASSLGSGIRSETQYF. CDR3 DNA sequence: TGTGCCAGCAGCCTGGGTAGCGGGATAAGAAGTGAGACCCAGTACTTC.

The chain links TRBV16 to TRBJ2-1; TRBD2 might be the D (7 bases). The germline V and J ends were trimmed by 4 bases and 10 bases, with 20 bases remaining between them. The germline CDR1 and CDR2 sequences are KGHSY and FQNENV. The CDR3 extends over 15 amino acids. The CDR3 reads CASSPLGGPGAEQFF. Written as DNA, the CDR3 is TGTGCCAGCAGCCCCTTGGGGGGGCCCGGTGCCGAGCAGTTCTTC.

The CDR3 loop is CASSYTRLEQYF. The CDR3 DNA reads TGTGCCAGCAGTTACACCCGACTCGAGCAGTACTTC. This rearrangement joins TRBV6-2 or TRBV6-3 to TRBJ2-7, with D hard to call. The CDR3 has 12 amino acids. Trimming cost V 2 bases and J 6 bases, with 8 bases left between them. Germline CDR1 MNHEY, CDR2 SVGEGT.

Concerning this clonotype itself: A much larger clone differs by one base, so this may be a read error. V is TRBV12-3 or TRBV12-4 and J is TRBJ2-1, with 11 bases aligning to TRBD1. The CDR3 sequence is 15 residues long. V dropped 5 bases and J dropped 12; count of bases not matched to a gene: 12. The CDR3 sequence: CASSPTGQGGSVQFF. CDR3 sequence (DNA): TGTGCCAGCAGTCCAACGGGACAGGGGGGAAGTGTGCAGTTCTTC.

Comments on this clonotype: A single base separates this from a much larger clone, so it may be a read error. The chain combines TRBV6-1 with TRBJ2-1; D ambiguous. The germline gives CDR1 MNHNS, CDR2 SASEGT. CDR3 length: 13 residues. The CDR3 spells CVSSEEYYNEQFF. The CDR3 nucleotides are TGTGTCAGCAGTGAAGAGTATTACAATGAGCAGTTCTTC.

At least ten counts were recorded for this clonotype. This chain connects TRBV12-3 or TRBV12-4 to TRBJ2-1, with 8 bases fitting TRBD1. The CDR3 consists of 15 residues. V shed 4 bases, J shed 5 bases, and the junction held 7 bases outside the gene matches. The CDR3 is CASSSTGTGDNEQFF. CDR3 coding DNA: TGTGCCAGCAGTTCAACCGGGACAGGCGACAATGAGCAGTTCTTC.

This clonotype was observed a few times. The chain joins TRBV18 to TRBJ2-2; D is undetermined. This CDR3 is built from 19 residues. Germline assignment: CDR1 KGHSH and CDR2 LQKENI. V was shortened by 0 bases and J by 0 bases, with 17 bases between the two germline ends. CDR3 loop: CASSPPLRFGGSNTGELFF. The CDR3 nucleotides read TGTGCCAGCTCACCACCGTTGAGGTTCGGTGGCTCGAACACCGGGGAGCTGTTTTTT. Full variable domain (remainder filled in from reference TRBV18 and TRBJ2-2): NAGVMQNPRHLVRRRGQEARLRCSPMKGHSHVYWYRQLPEEGLKFMVYLQKENIIDESGMPKERFSAEFPKEGPSILRIQQVVRGDSAAYFCASSPPLRFGGSNTGELFFGEGSRLTVL.

This sequence joins TRBV11-2 and TRBJ2-1; 14 bases are a match to TRBD2. This CDR3 region has 19 residues. With V trimmed by 5 bases and J by 1 base, 10 bases remained unmatched. CDR1 is SGHAT, CDR2 FQNNGV, per germline. The CDR3 loop is CASSTETSGRAGSYNEQFF. CDR3 DNA sequence: TGTGCCAGCAGCACTGAGACTAGCGGGAGGGCCGGGTCCTACAATGAGCAGTTCTTC.

On this clonotype itself: A much more abundant neighbour one base away suggests this may be a read error. Because it lacks the conserved phenylalanine or tryptophan at the end, this CDR3 is likely a read error. The chain combines TRBV4-1 with TRBJ1-3; TRBD1 matches at 8 bases. Germline V gene sequence: CDR1 MGHRA, CDR2 YSYEKL. Trimming cost V 4 bases and J 1 base; bases outside gene matches: 9. The CDR3 is made up of 17 amino acids. The CDR3 nucleotides read TGCGCCAGCAGCCCTTTTAACAGGGGGATGTCTGGAAACACCATATATCTT. Translation gives CASSPFNRGMSGNTIYL.

The chain carries TRBV6-5 and TRBJ2-1; 9 bases are a match to TRBD2. Germline V CDR1 and CDR2: MNHEY, SVGAGI. The trim removed 6 bases at V and 7 bases at J, leaving 7 bases unmatched. There are 14 residues in the CDR3. CDR3 protein: CASSLAGDENEQFF. DNA for the CDR3: TGTGCCAGCAGCTTAGCGGGAGATGAAAATGAGCAGTTCTTC.

In this sample, this clonotype turned up once. This may arise from a read error, as a much more abundant clone is one base away. The conserved closing phenylalanine or tryptophan is absent in this CDR3, likely reflecting a read error. The rearrangement links TRBV19 to TRBJ1-2, with D possibly TRBD1 on 6 matching bases. Germline lookup yields CDR1 LNHDA and CDR2 SQIVND (reference sequence). The CDR3 is made up of 14 amino acids. The V end was cut by 6 bases, the J end by 0 bases, with 11 bases between. In DNA, the CDR3 is TGTGCCAGTAGCGCAGGGGCCTCTAACTATGGCTACACCCTC. Translating gives CASSAGASNYGYTL.

This clonotype has a count of ten or more. The chain uses TRBV10-1 and TRBJ2-5, with D maybe TRBD2 (6 bases). V shed 6 bases and J shed 11 bases, with 19 bases lying between them. The germline V gene has CDR1 WNHNN and CDR2 SYGVQD (reference sequence). The CDR3 is 13 residues long. This chain's CDR3 is CASSPDISGTQYF. The CDR3 nucleotides are TGCGCCAGCAGCCCGGACATTTCGGGGACTCAGTACTTC.

About this clonotype: This may stem from a read error, because a much larger clone lies one nucleotide away. The rearrangement links TRBV4-1 to TRBJ2-3; TRBD1 or TRBD2 may be the D gene (5 bases each). The CDR3 covers 15 residues. CDR1 MGHRA and CDR2 YSYEKL come from the germline V gene. CDR3 loop: CASSPSGGHTDTQCF. Written as DNA, the CDR3 is TGCGCCAGCAGCCCGAGCGGCGGACACACAGATACGCAGTGTTTT.

This clonotype was seen repeatedly, ten times or more. The chain uses TRBV6-5 and TRBJ2-5; TRBD2 aligns across 7 bases. The CDR3 loop spans 14 amino acids. V was clipped by 2 bases and J by 4 bases; unmatched bases: 4. CDR1 and CDR2 from the germline V gene are MNHEY and SVGAGI. DNA of the CDR3: TGTGCCAGCAGTTACAAGGGAGGGGCAGAGACCCAGTACTTC. This encodes CASSYKGGAETQYF.

The chain has TRBV28 and TRBJ2-5, with D possibly matching TRBD1 (6 bases). There are 14 residues in the CDR3. With 4 bases removed from V and 3 bases from J, the gap between germline ends came to 12 bases. Germline CDR1 and CDR2: MDHEN and SYDVKM. The CDR3: CASSSGQWKETQYF. As DNA, the CDR3 is TGTGCCAGCAGTTCAGGACAGTGGAAAGAGACCCAGTACTTC.